The next 18 T cell receptor beta chains were all read from a single sample in a study of cytomegalovirus exposure and HLA in healthy donors. The PCR was carried out with 60 Vbeta primers and 13 Jbeta primers. Sequencing was performed with immunoSEQ multiplex PCR; in TCRdb, only in-frame clones are kept and a portion is missing. The sample shows 140,000 or so clones, approximately 72% of them seen only once. Material: PBMCs. Every receptor here comes from a man aged 40-49 years in good health and CMV-seronegative.

The chain is built from TRBV9 and TRBJ2-7; TRBD1 matches 7 bases. CDR3 length: 15 amino acids. Germline CDR1 SGDLS, CDR2 YYNGEE. V was clipped by 0 bases and J by 5 bases; unmatched bases: 8. Written as DNA, the CDR3 is TGTGCCAGCAGCGTAGCTCCAGGGGGTGATCACGAGCAGTACTTC. This gives the protein CASSVAPGGDHEQYF.

This clone was recorded a few times. The J gene is TRBJ1-5, the V gene TRBV6-6; D might be TRBD1 (5 bases). The CDR3 runs 15 residues. Germline values: CDR1 MNHNY, CDR2 SVGAGI (reference sequence). V was pared by 2 bases and J by 1 base, with 9 bases between. DNA of the CDR3: TGTGCCAGCAGTTACAGGCAGGGAAGCAATCAGCCCCAGCATTTT. It translates to CASSYRQGSNQPQHF.

The rearrangement uses TRBV6-1 and TRBJ2-5; 14 nucleotides align to TRBD2. The CDR3 runs to 15 residues. Germline V lookup: CDR1 MNHNS, CDR2 SASEGT. Trimming removed 4 bases from V and 4 bases from J; junction bases left unmatched: 2. The CDR3 DNA sequence: TGTGCCAGCAGTGGACTAGCGGGGGGGCCAGAGACCCAGTACTTC. It is translated as CASSGLAGGPETQYF.

As to this clone: Compared with germline, one end of the junction differs, possibly owing to a read error. This rearrangement joins TRBV7-9 to TRBJ2-2; D is perhaps TRBD2 (6 bases). Germline assignment: CDR1 SEHNR and CDR2 FQNEAQ (reference sequence). The CDR3 loop spans 12 amino acids. The CDR3: CSSMPGAGELFF. The CDR3 DNA is TGTTCCAGCATGCCGGGAGCCGGGGAGCTGTTTTTT. The complete variable domain, with remaining parts taken from reference TRBV7-9 and TRBJ2-2, reads DTGVSQNPRHKITKRGQNVTFRCDPISEHNRLYWYRQTLGQGPEFLTYFQNEAQLEKSRLLSDRFSAERPKGSFSTLEIQRTEQGDSAMYLCSSMPGAGELFFGEGSRLTVL.

This chain joins TRBV5-3 and TRBJ2-1; TRBD2 agrees at 7 bases. TRBV5-3 is identified as an open reading frame with a role that is uncertain. The CDR3 covers 17 residues. The trim removed 4 bases at V and 7 bases at J, leaving 17 bases unmatched. CDR3 coding DNA: TGTGCCAGAAGCCTGATGGAGACTAGCCAGTGCTGGAATGAGCAGTTCTTC. Its protein product is CARSLMETSQCWNEQFF.

V gene TRBV7-2 combines with J gene TRBJ2-7; D is perhaps TRBD1 (6 bases). The CDR3 sequence is 13 residues long. The germline V gene encodes CDR1 SGHTA and CDR2 FQGNSA. V lost 9 bases and J 2 bases, leaving 14 bases between the germline ends. The CDR3 loop is CARVTDRPYEQYF. The CDR3 DNA is TGTGCCAGAGTTACTGACAGGCCCTACGAGCAGTACTTC.

The chain uses TRBV28 and TRBJ1-5; D unclear. V shed 4 bases and J shed 3 bases, with 22 bases lying between them. CDR1 and CDR2 from the germline V gene are MDHEN and SYDVKM. This CDR3 spans 18 amino acids. DNA of the CDR3: TGTGCCAGCAGTTGGGGAGGGATACGACGTTTTAACAATCAGCCCCAGCATTTT. Amino acid sequence: CASSWGGIRRFNNQPQHF. Combining the CDR3 with reference TRBV28 and TRBJ1-5 gives the whole variable domain DVKVTQSSRYLVKRTGEKVFLECVQDMDHENMFWYRQDPGLGLRLIYFSYDVKMKEKGDIPEGYSVSREKKERFSLILESASTNQTSMYLCASSWGGIRRFNNQPQHFGDGTRLSIL.

In its sample, this clone was seen once. The chain is built from TRBV5-6 and TRBJ2-3, with 9 bases matching TRBD1. The CDR3 consists of 14 residues. The trim removed 4 bases at V and 5 bases at J, leaving 5 bases unmatched. Germline CDR1 reads SGHDT; CDR2 reads YYEEEE. This CDR3 is CASSVDRGGDTQYF. The CDR3 DNA reads as TGTGCCAGCAGCGTCGACAGGGGGGGAGATACGCAGTATTTT.

This clone showed up just a few times. J is TRBJ2-1 and V is TRBV10-3; maybe TRBD2 (6 bases). Trimming removed 7 bases at V and 8 bases at J, with 15 bases between. Germline V gives CDR1 ENHRY, CDR2 SYGVKD. CDR3 length equals 13 residues. CDR3 amino acids: CAITSGCVDEQFF. The CDR3 DNA is TGTGCCATCACCAGCGGGTGTGTCGATGAGCAGTTCTTC.

With respect to this clone: Other nucleotide sequences from this sample produce the same CDR3. The chain joins TRBV6-6 to TRBJ1-5; 7 bases match TRBD1. CDR3 length equals 13 residues. Germline V gene lookup returns CDR1 MNHNY and CDR2 SVGAGI (reference sequence). V shed 6 bases and J 3 bases; nucleotides not matched to a gene: 2. This chain's CDR3 is CASRQGHNQPQHF. CDR3 DNA sequence: TGTGCCAGCAGACAGGGGCACAATCAGCCCCAGCATTTT.

This clone appeared once. The chain recombines TRBV10-3 with TRBJ2-5, with TRBD2 matching 8 bases. Germline V gene data show CDR1 as ENHRY and CDR2 as SYGVKD. V trimming: 4 bases; J trimming: 5 bases; junction bases outside the gene matches: 6. This CDR3 comprises 14 residues. The CDR3, as DNA: TGTGCCATCAGTGCGGGGGGGAGGGCGGAGACCCAGTACTTC. It encodes CAISAGGRAETQYF.

The rearrangement uses TRBV6-6 and TRBJ2-2, with 11 bases aligning to TRBD2. The CDR3 loop spans 16 amino acids. Trimming cost V 6 bases and J 1 base; bases outside gene matches: 4. The germline V gene has CDR1 MNHNY and CDR2 SVGAGI (reference sequence). CDR3 region: CASSPGTSGNTGELFF. CDR3 sequence (DNA): TGTGCCAGCAGCCCAGGGACTAGCGGGAACACCGGGGAGCTGTTTTTT.

This chain uses TRBV7-9 with TRBJ2-1; 8 bases match TRBD2. The junction had 6 bases not matched to a gene; V was cut back by 2 bases and J by 15 bases. Germline V gene lookup returns CDR1 SEHNR and CDR2 FQNEAQ (reference sequence). The CDR3 extends over 12 amino acids. CDR3 loop: CASSLLAGPPFF. The CDR3 DNA follows: TGTGCCAGCAGCTTATTAGCGGGGCCTCCGTTCTTC.

This chain links TRBV19 with TRBJ1-5; possible D gene TRBD1, 6 bases. The V gene's germline CDR1 is LNHDA and CDR2 SQIVND (reference sequence). This CDR3 is 15 amino acids long. Trimming stripped 6 bases from V and 4 bases from J, with 16 bases between. CDR3 sequence reads: CASSVGQPWNQPQHF. The CDR3 DNA reads TGTGCCAGTAGCGTTGGACAGCCATGGAATCAGCCCCAGCATTTT.

The genes are TRBV18 and TRBJ2-5; no clear D gene. The germline gives CDR1 KGHSH, CDR2 LQKENI. This CDR3 has 14 residues. With 2 bases removed from V and 3 bases from J, the gap between germline ends came to 10 bases. Written as DNA, the CDR3 is TGTGCCAGCTCACCAGGGCCAGCCGAAGAGACCCAGTACTTC. This gives the protein CASSPGPAEETQYF.

The chain joins TRBV29-1 to TRBJ1-4, with a weak D call TRBD1 (6 bases). Looked up from germline, CDR1 is SQVTM and CDR2 is ANQGSEA. This CDR3 contains 13 residues. The V end lost 3 bases, the J end lost 7 bases, and 12 bases lay between the germline ends. CDR3 coding DNA: TGCAGCGTTGAGGGACAAGGGCCTGAAAAACTGTTTTTT. Protein sequence: CSVEGQGPEKLFF.

This sequence joins TRBV5-1 and TRBJ2-3; 12 nucleotides agree with TRBD2. From germline, CDR1 is SGHRS and CDR2 YFSETQ. Trimming cost V 5 bases and J 3 bases; bases outside gene matches: 4. The CDR3 spans 15 residues. The CDR3 spells CASSGLAGKTDTQYF. The CDR3 coding sequence is TGCGCCAGCAGTGGACTAGCGGGGAAAACAGATACGCAGTATTTT.

V gene TRBV7-2 combines with J gene TRBJ2-7; D is perhaps TRBD2 (7 bases). The CDR3 consists of 14 residues. V lost 5 bases to trimming and J lost 7 bases, with 18 bases between them. Germline V CDR1 and CDR2: SGHTA, FQGNSA. The CDR3 reads CASSLGGGAQEQYF. DNA for the CDR3: TGTGCCAGCAGCCTGGGAGGGGGGGCTCAAGAGCAGTACTTC.